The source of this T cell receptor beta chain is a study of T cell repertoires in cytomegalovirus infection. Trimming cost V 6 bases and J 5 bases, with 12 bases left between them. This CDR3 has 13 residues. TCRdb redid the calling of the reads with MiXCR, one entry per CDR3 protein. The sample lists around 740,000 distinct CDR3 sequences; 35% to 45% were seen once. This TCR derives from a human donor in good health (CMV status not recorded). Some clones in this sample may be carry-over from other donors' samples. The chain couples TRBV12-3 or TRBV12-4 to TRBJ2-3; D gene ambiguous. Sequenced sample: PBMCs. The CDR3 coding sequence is TGTGCCAGCAGAGCCTTAGCTAGAGATACGCAGTATTTT. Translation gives CASRALARDTQYF.